The TCR beta chain under discussion was sequenced for a study of T cell responses to AZD1222 COVID-19 vaccine (dated by TCRdb to the early 2020s). For the wider study: AZD1222 recipients given second doses at about 4 weeks or at about 12 weeks were pooled, since spike-specific TCR depth and breadth were not found to differ between the two schedules. A total of over 230 trial participants underwent TCR sequencing, of whom more than 200 had received two doses of AZD1222 and 26 had received two doses of the MenACWY control vaccine. Trial participants were enrolled by age into subgroups of 18-55, 56-69 and 70-plus years, and about 150, 27 and 61 TCR-sequenced participants, respectively, were included in these subgroups. The paper's findings and limits, for the study overall: No day 14 peak-response samples were available, so repertoires were characterized only after the peak T cell response. Nearly half of unique spike-specific TCRs reportedly recognized epitopes outside regions mutated in the B.1.351 and B.1.1.7 variants. After two AZD1222 doses, both the breadth and the depth of spike-specific TCRs were significantly higher than at day 0 and than in MenACWY recipients. Participants were mostly white British and included more females than males, and it was suggested by the authors that clonal diversity may have been underestimated. Conclusions about previously exposed vaccinees are limited because only six or seven AZD1222 recipients were SARS-CoV-2 seropositive at baseline. The 56-69-year group was small, and its depth increase did not reach significance, likely because of low power. The vaccine-associated CD4 TCRs covered the entire spike protein, and the dominant responses fell in regions 160-218 and 743-854.

Comment on this clone: The antigen this receptor binds is unknown. The input lacks base qualities; no much larger clone sits a single base away.

The CDR3 regions of human TCRbeta chains were analyzed by immunosequencing. The authors' pipeline ran thus. TCRs in the repertoires were matched against a reference library of SARS-CoV-2-specific TCRs that had been generated with the MIRA antigen-specificity platform. Breadth was defined as the fraction of unique TCRs that were SARS-CoV-2-associated, and depth was defined as the fraction of total T cells that were SARS-CoV-2-associated. Using the MIRA data, each spike-specific TCR was assigned both to the spike region to which the TCR was reactive and to a CD4 or CD8 class. Log10-transformed breadth and depth values were compared by one-way ANOVA with Sidak's multiple comparisons tests. Entries here come from immuneACCESS through TCRdb and include only in-frame sequences with V and J called. Some clones fail to appear in such tables; in the studies checked, an unresolved V gene covers under half of the shortfall, and the cause of the remainder is unknown. That table furnishes V, J and clone size, whereas the DNA furnished D and trimming. This sample gives 95,000 to 100,000 clones in total; about 86% of them show up just once. The top ten constitute around 1.5% of the sample.

The germline V gene yields MGHRA for CDR1 and YSYEKL for CDR2. The junction shows trimming of 1 base on V and 8 bases on J, and the gene matches do not reach 8 bases of it. Inclusive of the bounding cysteine and phenylalanine, the CDR3 is 15 residues long. CDR3 DNA is the only sequence kept; it has 45 bases, read in frame from the first base. The time point label of this sample denotes: baseline before first vaccination. Samples from vaccinated people were obtained from the UK trials COV001 and COV002, which included a single-blind randomized controlled phase 2/3 trial of AZD1222 (ChAdOx1 nCoV-19) in healthy adults. For TCRbeta chain sequencing, PBMC samples were collected from trial participants at day 0 and at day 28 after the second dose.

The chain joins TRBV4-1 to TRBJ1-2; TRBD1 lines up with 9 middle nucleotides. The material was peripheral blood, obtained on day 0 of AZD1222 vaccination. The receptor was isolated from an adult in good health. For the CDR3, the sequence is CASSQVLQGAFGYTF. The DNA sequence reads TGCGCCAGCAGCCAAGTACTACAGGGGGCGTTCGGCTACACCTTC.